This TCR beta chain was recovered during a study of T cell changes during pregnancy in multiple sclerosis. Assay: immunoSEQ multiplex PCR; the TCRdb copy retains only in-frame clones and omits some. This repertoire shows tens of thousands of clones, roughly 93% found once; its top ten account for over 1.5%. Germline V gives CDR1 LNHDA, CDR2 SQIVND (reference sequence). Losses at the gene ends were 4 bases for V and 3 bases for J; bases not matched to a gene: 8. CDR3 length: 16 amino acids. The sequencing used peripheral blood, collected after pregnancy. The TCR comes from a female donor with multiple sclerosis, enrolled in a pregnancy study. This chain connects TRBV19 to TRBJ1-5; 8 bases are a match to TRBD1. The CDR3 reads CASSRENRGINQPQHF. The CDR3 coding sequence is TGTGCCAGTAGTAGGGAGAACAGGGGGATCAATCAGCCCCAGCATTTT.